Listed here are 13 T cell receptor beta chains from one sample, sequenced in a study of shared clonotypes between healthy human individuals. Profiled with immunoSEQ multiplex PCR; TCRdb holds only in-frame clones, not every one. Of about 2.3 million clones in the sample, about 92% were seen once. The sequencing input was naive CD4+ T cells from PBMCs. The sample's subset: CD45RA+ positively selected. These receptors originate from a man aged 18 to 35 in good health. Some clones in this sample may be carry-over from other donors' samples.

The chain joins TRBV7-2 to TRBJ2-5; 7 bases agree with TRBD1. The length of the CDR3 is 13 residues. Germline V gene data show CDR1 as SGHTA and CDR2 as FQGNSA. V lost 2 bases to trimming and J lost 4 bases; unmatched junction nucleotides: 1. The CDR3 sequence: CASSLNRGETQYF. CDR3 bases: TGTGCCAGCAGCTTAAACAGGGGAGAGACCCAGTACTTC.

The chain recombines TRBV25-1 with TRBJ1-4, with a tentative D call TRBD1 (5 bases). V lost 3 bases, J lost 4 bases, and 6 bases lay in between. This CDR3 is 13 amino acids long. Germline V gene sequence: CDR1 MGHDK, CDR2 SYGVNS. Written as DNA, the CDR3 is TGTGCCAGCAGTGAGGACAATAATGAAAAACTGTTTTTT. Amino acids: CASSEDNNEKLFF.

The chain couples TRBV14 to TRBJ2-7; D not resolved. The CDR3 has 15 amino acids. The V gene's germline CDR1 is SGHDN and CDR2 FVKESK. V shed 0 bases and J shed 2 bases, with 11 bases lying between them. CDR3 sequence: CASSQETLETYEQYF. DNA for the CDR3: TGTGCCAGCAGCCAAGAGACACTTGAGACCTACGAGCAGTACTTC.

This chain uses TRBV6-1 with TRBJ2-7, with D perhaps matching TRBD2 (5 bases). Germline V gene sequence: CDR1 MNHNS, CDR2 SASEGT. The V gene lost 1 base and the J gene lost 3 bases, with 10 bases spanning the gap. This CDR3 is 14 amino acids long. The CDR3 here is CASSEGGRDYEQYF. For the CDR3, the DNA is TGTGCCAGCAGTGAAGGTGGACGGGACTACGAGCAGTACTTC.

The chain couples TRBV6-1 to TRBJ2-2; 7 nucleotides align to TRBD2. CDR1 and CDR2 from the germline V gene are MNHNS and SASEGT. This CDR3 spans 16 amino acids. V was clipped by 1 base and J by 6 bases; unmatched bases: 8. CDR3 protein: CASSEGGGRRAGELFF. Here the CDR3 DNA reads TGTGCCAGCAGTGAAGGGGGAGGGAGAAGGGCCGGGGAGCTGTTTTTT.

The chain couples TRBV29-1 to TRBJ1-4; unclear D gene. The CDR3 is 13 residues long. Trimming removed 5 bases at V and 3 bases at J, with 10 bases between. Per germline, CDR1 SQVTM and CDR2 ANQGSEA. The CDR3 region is CSVRGSANEKLFF. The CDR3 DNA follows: TGCAGCGTTCGGGGTTCGGCTAATGAAAAACTGTTTTTT. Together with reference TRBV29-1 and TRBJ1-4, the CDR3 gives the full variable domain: SAVISQKPSRDICQRGTSLTIQCQVDSQVTMMFWYRQQPGQSLTLIATANQGSEATYESGFVIDKFPISRPNLTFSTLTVSNMSPEDSSIYLCSVRGSANEKLFFGSGTQLSVL.

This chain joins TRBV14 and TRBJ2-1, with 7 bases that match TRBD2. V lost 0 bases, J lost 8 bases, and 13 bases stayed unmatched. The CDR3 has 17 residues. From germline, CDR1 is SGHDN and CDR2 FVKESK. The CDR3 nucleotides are TGTGCCAGCAGCCAAGATTTAATGAGCGGGATTGGGGATGAGCAGTTCTTC. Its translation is CASSQDLMSGIGDEQFF.

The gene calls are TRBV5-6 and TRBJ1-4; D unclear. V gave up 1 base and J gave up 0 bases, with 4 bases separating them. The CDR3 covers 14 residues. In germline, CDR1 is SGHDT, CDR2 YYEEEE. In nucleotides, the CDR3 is TGTGCCAGCAGCTTGTCTACAACTAATGAAAAACTGTTTTTT. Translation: CASSLSTTNEKLFF.

The CDR3 DNA is TGTGCCAGTAGTATGATGTGGGGAGGAGACGAAAAACTGTTTTTT. It encodes CASSMMWGGDEKLFF. The chain has TRBV19 and TRBJ1-4; no clear D gene. CDR1 and CDR2 (germline): LNHDA, SQIVND (reference sequence). The CDR3 covers 15 residues. V lost 3 bases and J lost 8, with 16 bases in between. Using reference TRBV19 and TRBJ1-4 for the parts outside the CDR3, the full variable domain is DGGITQSPKYLFRKEGQNVTLSCEQNLNHDAMYWYRQDPGQGLRLIYYSQIVNDFQKGDIAEGYSVSREKKESFPLTVTSAQKNPTAFYLCASSMMWGGDEKLFFGSGTQLSVL.

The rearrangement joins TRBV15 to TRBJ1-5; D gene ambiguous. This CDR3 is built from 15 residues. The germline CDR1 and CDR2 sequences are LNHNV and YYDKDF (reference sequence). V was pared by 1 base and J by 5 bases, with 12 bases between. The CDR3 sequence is CATSRAGAPYQPQHF. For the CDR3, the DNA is TGTGCCACCAGCAGAGCGGGTGCTCCCTATCAGCCCCAGCATTTT.

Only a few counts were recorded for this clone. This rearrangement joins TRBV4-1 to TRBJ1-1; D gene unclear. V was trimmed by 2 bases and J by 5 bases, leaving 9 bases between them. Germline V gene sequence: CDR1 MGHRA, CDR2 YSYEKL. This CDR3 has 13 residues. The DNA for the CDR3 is TGCGCCAGCAGCCAATCCCAGCGTACTGAAGCTTTCTTT. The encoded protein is CASSQSQRTEAFF.

CDR3 DNA: TGTGCCAGCAGCTTAGGACAGGGGGCAGGTACGCAGTATTTT. Translated, it gives CASSLGQGAGTQYF. The V and J genes are TRBV5-5 and TRBJ2-3; 11 nucleotides match TRBD1. The CDR3 totals 14 residues. CDR1 and CDR2 (germline): SGHKS, YYEKEE (reference sequence). J lost 8 bases, V lost 2 bases, and 4 bases had no gene match. Drawing the rest from reference TRBV5-5 and TRBJ2-3, the complete variable domain is DAGVTQSPTHLIKTRGQQVTLRCSPISGHKSVSWYQQVLGQGPQFIFQYYEKEERGRGNFPDRFSARQFPNYSSELNVNALLLGDSALYLCASSLGQGAGTQYFGPGTRLTVL.

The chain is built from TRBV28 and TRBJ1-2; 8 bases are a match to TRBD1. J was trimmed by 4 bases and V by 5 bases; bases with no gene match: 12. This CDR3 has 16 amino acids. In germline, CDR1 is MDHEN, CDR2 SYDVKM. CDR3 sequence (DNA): TGTGCCAGCAGTGGAGGGCCAGGGGGCTTTGGCTATGGCTACACCTTC. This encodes CASSGGPGGFGYGYTF.